A selection of T cell receptor beta chains follows, all from one sample in a study of spatial heterogeneity in lung cancer. TCRdb re-called the 5' RACE reads with MiXCR, one entry per CDR3 protein. The sample lists roughly 48,000 distinct CDR3 sequences, about 5.8% seen once, with around 10% in the top ten. The sample was PBMCs, taken at surgery. All receptors come from a male donor with early-stage non-small cell lung cancer. Both conserved end residues are part of each CDR3. Fields, in order: J gene, V gene, CDR3 protein.

>TRBJ2-7|TRBV12-3/TRBV12-4
CASSSSSGRTYEQYF
>TRBJ1-1|TRBV29-1
CSMKGGTNTEAFF
>TRBJ2-4|TRBV7-2
CASSLFGKNIQYF
>TRBJ2-7|TRBV6-1
CASSEGPAYEQYF
>TRBJ1-6|TRBV12-3/TRBV12-4
CASSLAILDSQPNSPLHF
>TRBJ2-7|TRBV5-4
CASSSGTSGVYEQYF
>TRBJ2-1|TRBV11-2
CASSFDSFSSYNEQFF
>TRBJ2-7|TRBV5-5
CASSLGGTSYEQYF
>TRBJ2-1|TRBV4-2
CASSQDGARNEQFF
>TRBJ2-2|TRBV6-2/TRBV6-3
CASSRQGVAGELFF
>TRBJ2-7|TRBV7-2
CASSFGLAGSEQYF
>TRBJ1-3|TRBV12-3/TRBV12-4
CASVPPPPQGSGNTIYF
>TRBJ1-2|TRBV6-5
CASSLAESNYGYTF
>TRBJ2-1|TRBV7-6
CASGSKAMYEQFF
>TRBJ2-2|TRBV7-2
CASSQGRTNTGELFF
>TRBJ2-1|TRBV5-1
CASSLEGTSYNEQFF
>TRBJ1-1|TRBV18
CASSPRSGSITEAFF